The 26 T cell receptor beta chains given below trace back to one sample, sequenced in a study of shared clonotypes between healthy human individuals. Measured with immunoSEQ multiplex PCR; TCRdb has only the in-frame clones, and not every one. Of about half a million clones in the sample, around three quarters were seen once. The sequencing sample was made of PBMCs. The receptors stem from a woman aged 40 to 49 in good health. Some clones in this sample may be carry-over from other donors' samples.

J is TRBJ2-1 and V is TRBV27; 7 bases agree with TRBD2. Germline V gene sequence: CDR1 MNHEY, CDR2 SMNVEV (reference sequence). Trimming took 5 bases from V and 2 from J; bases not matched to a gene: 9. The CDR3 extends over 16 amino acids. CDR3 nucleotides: TGTGCCAGCAGTCGACTCCGGGACTACACCTACAATGAGCAGTTCTTC. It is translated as CASSRLRDYTYNEQFF.

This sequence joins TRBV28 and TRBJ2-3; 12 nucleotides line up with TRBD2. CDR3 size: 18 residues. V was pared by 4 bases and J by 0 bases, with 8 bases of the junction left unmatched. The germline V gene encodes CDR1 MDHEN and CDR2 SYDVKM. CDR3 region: CASSSLAGGGPSTDTQYF. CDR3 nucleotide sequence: TGTGCCAGCAGTTCGCTAGCGGGAGGGGGGCCTAGCACAGATACGCAGTATTTT.

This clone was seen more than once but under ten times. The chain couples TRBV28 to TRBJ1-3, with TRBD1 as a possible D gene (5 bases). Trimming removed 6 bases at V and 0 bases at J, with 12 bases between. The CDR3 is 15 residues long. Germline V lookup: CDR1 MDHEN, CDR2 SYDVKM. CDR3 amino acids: CASRGGPSSGNTIYF. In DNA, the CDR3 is TGTGCCAGCAGGGGGGGACCAAGCTCTGGAAACACCATATATTTT.

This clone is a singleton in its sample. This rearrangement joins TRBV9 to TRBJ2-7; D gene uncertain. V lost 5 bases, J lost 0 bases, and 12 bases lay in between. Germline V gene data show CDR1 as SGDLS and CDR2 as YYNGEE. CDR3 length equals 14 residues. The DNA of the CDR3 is TGTGCCAGCAGTACCGACGGCCTCTCCTACGAGCAGTACTTC. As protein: CASSTDGLSYEQYF.

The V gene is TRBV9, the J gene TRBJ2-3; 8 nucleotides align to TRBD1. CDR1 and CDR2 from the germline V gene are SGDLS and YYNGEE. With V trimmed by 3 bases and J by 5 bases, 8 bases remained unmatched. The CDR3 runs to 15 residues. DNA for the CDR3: TGTGCCAGCAGCGGGAGGACAGGGAAGGGAGATACGCAGTATTTT. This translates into CASSGRTGKGDTQYF.

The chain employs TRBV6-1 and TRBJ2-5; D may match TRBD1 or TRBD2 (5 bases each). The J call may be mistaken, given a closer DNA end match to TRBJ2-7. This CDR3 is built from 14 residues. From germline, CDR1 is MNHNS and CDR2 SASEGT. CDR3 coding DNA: TGTGCCAGCCAGTGGGACCCAAGCTCCTACGAGCAGTACTTC. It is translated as CASQWDPSSYEQYF.

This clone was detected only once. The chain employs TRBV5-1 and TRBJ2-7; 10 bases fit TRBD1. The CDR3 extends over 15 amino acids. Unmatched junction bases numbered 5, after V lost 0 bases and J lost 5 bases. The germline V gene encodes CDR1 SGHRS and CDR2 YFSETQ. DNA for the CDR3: TGCGCCAGCAGCTTGGCGGACAGGGGGGATGACGAGCAGTACTTC. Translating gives CASSLADRGDDEQYF. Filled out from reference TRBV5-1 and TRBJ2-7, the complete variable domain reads KAGVTQTPRYLIKTRGQQVTLSCSPISGHRSVSWYQQTPGQGLQFLFEYFSETQRNKGNFPGRFSGRQFSNSRSEMNVSTLELGDSALYLCASSLADRGDDEQYFGPGTRLTVT.

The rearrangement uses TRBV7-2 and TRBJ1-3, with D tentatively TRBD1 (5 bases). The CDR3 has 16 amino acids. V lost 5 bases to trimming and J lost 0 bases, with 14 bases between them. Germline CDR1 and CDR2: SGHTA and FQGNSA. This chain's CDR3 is CASSHPWTSSGNTIYF. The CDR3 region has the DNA TGTGCCAGCAGCCACCCGTGGACAAGCTCTGGAAACACCATATATTTT.

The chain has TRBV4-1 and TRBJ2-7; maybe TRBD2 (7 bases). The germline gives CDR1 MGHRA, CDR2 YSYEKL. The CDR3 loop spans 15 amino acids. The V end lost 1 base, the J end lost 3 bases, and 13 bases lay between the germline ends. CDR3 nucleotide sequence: TGCGCCAGCAGCCAAGGTCGGGGGGCGTTCTACGAGCAGTACTTC. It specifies CASSQGRGAFYEQYF.

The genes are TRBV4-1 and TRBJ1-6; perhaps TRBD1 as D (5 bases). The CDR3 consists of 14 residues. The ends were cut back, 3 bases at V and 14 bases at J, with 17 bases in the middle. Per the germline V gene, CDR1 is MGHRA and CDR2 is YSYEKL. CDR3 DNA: TGCGCCAGCAGCCAGCCGGGACGGTGGAATTCCCTCCACTTT. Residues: CASSQPGRWNSLHF.

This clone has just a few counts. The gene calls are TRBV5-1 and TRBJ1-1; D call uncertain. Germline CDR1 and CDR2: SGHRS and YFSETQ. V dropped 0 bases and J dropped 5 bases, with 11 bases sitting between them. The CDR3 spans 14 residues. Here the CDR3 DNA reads TGCGCCAGCAGCTTGGGGGCCGTGGTAACTGAAGCTTTCTTT. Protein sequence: CASSLGAVVTEAFF. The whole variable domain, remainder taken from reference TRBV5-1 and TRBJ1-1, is KAGVTQTPRYLIKTRGQQVTLSCSPISGHRSVSWYQQTPGQGLQFLFEYFSETQRNKGNFPGRFSGRQFSNSRSEMNVSTLELGDSALYLCASSLGAVVTEAFFGQGTRLTVV.

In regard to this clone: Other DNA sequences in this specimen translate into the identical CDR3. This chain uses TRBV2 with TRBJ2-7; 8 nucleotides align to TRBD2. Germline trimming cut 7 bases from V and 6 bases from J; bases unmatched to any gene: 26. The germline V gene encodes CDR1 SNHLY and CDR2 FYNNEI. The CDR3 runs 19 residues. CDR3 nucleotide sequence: TGTGCCAGCACTCGGGGGACTAGTGGGAGGGCTGTCTCTGAGGCCGAGCAGTACTTC. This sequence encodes CASTRGTSGRAVSEAEQYF.

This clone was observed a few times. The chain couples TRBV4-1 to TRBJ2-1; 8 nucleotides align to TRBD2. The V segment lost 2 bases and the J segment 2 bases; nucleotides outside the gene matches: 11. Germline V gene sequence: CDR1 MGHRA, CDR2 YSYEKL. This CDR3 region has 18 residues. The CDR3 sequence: CASSQPSGKRETYNEQFF. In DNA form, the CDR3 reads TGCGCCAGCAGCCAACCCTCGGGGAAGCGGGAGACCTACAATGAGCAGTTCTTC.

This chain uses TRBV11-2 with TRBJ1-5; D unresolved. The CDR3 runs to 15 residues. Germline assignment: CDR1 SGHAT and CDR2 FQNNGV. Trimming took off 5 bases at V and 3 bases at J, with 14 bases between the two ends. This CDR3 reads CASSRTGQDNQPQHF. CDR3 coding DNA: TGTGCCAGCAGCCGAACGGGCCAAGACAATCAGCCCCAGCATTTT.

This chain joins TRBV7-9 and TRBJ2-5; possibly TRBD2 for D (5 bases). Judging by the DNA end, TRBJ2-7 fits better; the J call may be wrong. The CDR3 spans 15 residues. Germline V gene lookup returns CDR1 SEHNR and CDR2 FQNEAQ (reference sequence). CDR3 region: CASTPSSAGLHEQYF. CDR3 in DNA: TGTGCCAGCACCCCCAGCTCGGCGGGCCTTCACGAGCAGTACTTC.

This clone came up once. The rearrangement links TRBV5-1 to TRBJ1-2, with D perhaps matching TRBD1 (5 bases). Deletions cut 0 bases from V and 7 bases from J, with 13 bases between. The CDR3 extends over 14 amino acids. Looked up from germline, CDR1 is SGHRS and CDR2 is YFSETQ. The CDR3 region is CASSLELSGSGYTF. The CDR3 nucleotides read TGCGCCAGCAGCTTGGAGCTATCAGGGAGTGGCTACACCTTC.

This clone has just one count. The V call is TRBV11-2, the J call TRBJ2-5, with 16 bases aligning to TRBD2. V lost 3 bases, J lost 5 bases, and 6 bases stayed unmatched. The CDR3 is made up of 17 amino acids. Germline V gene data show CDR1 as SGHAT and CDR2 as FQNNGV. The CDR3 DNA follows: TGTGCCAGCAGCTTCGGGACTAGCGGGAGGGGAGGGGAGACCCAGTACTTC. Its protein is CASSFGTSGRGGETQYF. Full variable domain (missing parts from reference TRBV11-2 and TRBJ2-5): EAGVAQSPRYKIIEKRQSVAFWCNPISGHATLYWYQQILGQGPKLLIQFQNNGVVDDSQLPKDRFSAERLKGVDSTLKIQPAKLEDSAVYLCASSFGTSGRGGETQYFGPGTRLLVL.

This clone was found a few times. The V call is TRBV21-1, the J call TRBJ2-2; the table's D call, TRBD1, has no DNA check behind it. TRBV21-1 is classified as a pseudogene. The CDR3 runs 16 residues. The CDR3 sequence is CASSSQVLQGTGELFF. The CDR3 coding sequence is TGTGCCAGCAGCTCCCAGGTGTTACAGGGCACCGGGGAGCTGTTTTTT.

The CDR3 DNA is TGTGCCAGCAGCGTAGGGGGGGACACACGCCCGGAGACCCAGTACTTC. Protein: CASSVGGDTRPETQYF. V gene TRBV9 combines with J gene TRBJ2-5, with D perhaps given as TRBD1 or TRBD2 (6 bases each). The CDR3 sequence is 16 residues long. Germline V CDR1 and CDR2: SGDLS, YYNGEE. With 0 bases removed from V and 5 bases from J, the gap between germline ends came to 17 bases.

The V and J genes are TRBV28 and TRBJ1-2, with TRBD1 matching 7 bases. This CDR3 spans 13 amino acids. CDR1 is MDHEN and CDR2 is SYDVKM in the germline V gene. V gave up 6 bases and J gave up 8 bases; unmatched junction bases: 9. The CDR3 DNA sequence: TGTGCCAGCAGCCCGAACAGGGGAGGCGGCTACACCTTC. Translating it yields CASSPNRGGGYTF.

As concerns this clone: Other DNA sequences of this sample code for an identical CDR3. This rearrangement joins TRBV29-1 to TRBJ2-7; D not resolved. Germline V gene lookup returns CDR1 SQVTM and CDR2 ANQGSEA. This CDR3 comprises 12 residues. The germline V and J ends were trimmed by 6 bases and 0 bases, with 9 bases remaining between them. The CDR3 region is CSVELSSYEQYF. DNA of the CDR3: TGCAGCGTAGAACTGAGCTCCTACGAGCAGTACTTC.

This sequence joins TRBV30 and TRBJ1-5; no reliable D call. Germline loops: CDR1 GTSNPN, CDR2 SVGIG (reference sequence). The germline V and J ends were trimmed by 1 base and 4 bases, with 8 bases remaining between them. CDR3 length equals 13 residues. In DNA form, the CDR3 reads TGTGCCTGGAGTGGTGAGTTAAATCAGCCCCAGCATTTT. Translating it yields CAWSGELNQPQHF.

CDR3 protein: CASRQGLAGFVSYNEQFF. In nucleotides, the CDR3 is TGTGCCAGCAGACAGGGACTAGCGGGGTTCGTCTCCTACAATGAGCAGTTCTTC. J is TRBJ2-1 and V is TRBV28, with 13 bases aligning to TRBD2. CDR3 size: 18 residues. V shed 6 bases and J 0 bases; nucleotides not matched to a gene: 8. Germline CDR1 and CDR2: MDHEN and SYDVKM.

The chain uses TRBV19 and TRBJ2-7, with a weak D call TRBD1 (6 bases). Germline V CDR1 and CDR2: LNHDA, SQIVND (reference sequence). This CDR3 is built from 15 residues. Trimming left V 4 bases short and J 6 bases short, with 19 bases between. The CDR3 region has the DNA TGTGCCAGTAGTACCCTACAGGGAGCCCGAGGCGAGCAGTACTTC. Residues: CASSTLQGARGEQYF.

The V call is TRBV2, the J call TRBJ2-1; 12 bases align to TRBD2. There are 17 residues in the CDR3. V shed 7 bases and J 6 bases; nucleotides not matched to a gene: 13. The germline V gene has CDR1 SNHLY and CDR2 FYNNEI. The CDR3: CASTTGGLAGGPNEQFF. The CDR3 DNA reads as TGTGCCAGCACCACGGGGGGCCTAGCGGGAGGGCCCAATGAGCAGTTCTTC.

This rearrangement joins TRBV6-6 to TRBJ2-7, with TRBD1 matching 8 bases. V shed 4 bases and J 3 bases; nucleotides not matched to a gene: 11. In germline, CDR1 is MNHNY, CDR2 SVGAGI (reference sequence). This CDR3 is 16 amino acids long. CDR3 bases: TGTGCCAGCAGTTCCCGACCCGGGACAGGCCACTACGAGCAGTACTTC. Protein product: CASSSRPGTGHYEQYF.